Listed here are 12 T cell receptor beta chains from one sample, sequenced in a study of vaccination and CD4 T cells after COVID-19. These TCRs are of unknown antigen specificity. Treatment denoted: approximately 11-day PBMC culture with coronavirus spike peptide pools or control peptides (ViraFEST assay). The Oncomine TCR Beta short-read assay was what sequenced the DNA obtained from cultured CD4+ T cells. MiXCR, run by TCRdb on the PCR reads, gives a single entry per CDR3 protein. The data hold 28,000 or so distinct CDR3 sequences, with 64% observed a single time. The specimen was CD4+ T cells from blood, cultured in vitro. These receptors originate from a human donor who had recovered from COVID-19.

This clonotype has a single count. V and J are TRBV19 and TRBJ1-6; D is undetermined. CDR3 size: 15 residues. The germline V gene has CDR1 LNHDA and CDR2 SQIVND (reference sequence). Between the trimmed V and J ends, which lost 8 bases and 1 base, there was a span of 12 bases. DNA of the CDR3: TGTGCCAGTGGAATCGGCAGGTCCTATAATTCACCCCTCCACTTT. Encoded protein: CASGIGRSYNSPLHF.

CDR3 in DNA: TGTGCCAGCTCTTCTGGGGGTACGCAGTATTTT. The encoded protein is CASSSGGTQYF. V and J are TRBV11-3 and TRBJ2-3, with D perhaps matching TRBD1 or TRBD2 (5 bases each). The germline V gene has CDR1 SGHNT and CDR2 YENEEA. This CDR3 contains 11 residues. V shed 8 bases and J shed 8 bases, with 11 bases lying between them.

V is TRBV15 and J is TRBJ2-3; D is perhaps TRBD1 (5 bases). Trimming shortened V by 1 base and J by 0 bases, and 11 bases separated the two germline ends. This CDR3 contains 16 residues. Germline V gives CDR1 LNHNV, CDR2 YYDKDF (reference sequence). CDR3 in amino acids: CATSRVARASTDTQYF. CDR3 bases: TGTGCCACCAGCAGAGTGGCCAGGGCAAGCACAGATACGCAGTATTTT.

This rearrangement joins TRBV4-1 to TRBJ2-7; 9 bases map to TRBD2. This CDR3 is built from 16 residues. CDR1 is MGHRA, CDR2 YSYEKL, per germline. The junction had 9 bases not matched to a gene; V was cut back by 4 bases and J by 2 bases. CDR3 DNA sequence: TGCGCCAGCAGCCTTTCGGCGGCTAGCGGGACCTACGAGCAGTACTTC. It is translated as CASSLSAASGTYEQYF.

The rearrangement joins TRBV10-1 to TRBJ2-2; perhaps TRBD2 as D (6 bases). CDR3 size: 14 residues. Trimming shortened V by 4 bases and J by 6 bases, and 12 bases separated the two germline ends. Germline values: CDR1 WNHNN, CDR2 SYGVQD (reference sequence). CDR3 loop: CASSGVTRSGELFF. The CDR3 bases are TGCGCCAGCAGTGGGGTGACTAGGTCCGGGGAGCTGTTTTTT.

This clonotype was observed once. The V call is TRBV28, the J call TRBJ2-7, with 8 positions matching TRBD1. Looked up from germline, CDR1 is MDHEN and CDR2 is SYDVKM. V trimming: 6 bases; J trimming: 5 bases; junction bases outside the gene matches: 9. The CDR3 is made up of 14 amino acids. The CDR3 DNA follows: TGTGCCAGCAGCCCGGACAGGGAGGTGGACGAGCAGTACTTC. It specifies CASSPDREVDEQYF. Full variable domain (missing parts from reference TRBV28 and TRBJ2-7): DVKVTQSSRYLVKRTGEKVFLECVQDMDHENMFWYRQDPGLGLRLIYFSYDVKMKEKGDIPEGYSVSREKKERFSLILESASTNQTSMYLCASSPDREVDEQYFGPGTRLTVT.

V and J are TRBV6-1 and TRBJ2-3; 7 bases are shared with TRBD1. Trimming cost V 7 bases and J 0 bases; bases outside gene matches: 1. Per germline, CDR1 MNHNS and CDR2 SASEGT. CDR3 length: 13 residues. The CDR3 coding sequence is TGTGCCAGCAAACAGGGGAGCACAGATACGCAGTATTTT. Protein: CASKQGSTDTQYF.

This clonotype was counted between two and nine times. This chain links TRBV7-8 with TRBJ1-1; a possible D gene is TRBD1 (5 bases). This CDR3 is built from 14 residues. Germline-derived CDR1 and CDR2 are SGHVS and FQNEAQ. V was clipped by 5 bases and J by 1 base, with 11 bases between them. Here the CDR3 DNA reads TGTGCCAGCAGCCCGGACAACAGGAACACTGAAGCTTTCTTT. The encoded protein is CASSPDNRNTEAFF.

The V gene is TRBV6-5, the J gene TRBJ1-2, with D possibly being TRBD1 (5 bases). Germline-derived CDR1 and CDR2 are MNHEY and SVGAGI. CDR3 length: 15 residues. The ends were cut back, 0 bases at V and 4 bases at J, with 12 bases in the middle. The CDR3 bases are TGTGCCAGCAGTTACTCCGGGGGGTCGGGCTATGGCTACACCTTC. This gives the protein CASSYSGGSGYGYTF.

This clonotype was seen a single time. The V call is TRBV4-3, the J call TRBJ2-7; TRBD2 might be the D (5 bases). Germline CDR1 reads LGHNA; CDR2 reads YSLEER. V lost 0 bases to trimming and J lost 2 bases, with 14 bases between them. The CDR3 extends over 16 amino acids. CDR3 DNA sequence: TGCGCCAGCAGCCAAGAAGAGGACTCGATTACCTACGAGCAGTACTTC. This translates into CASSQEEDSITYEQYF.

The rearrangement links TRBV29-1 to TRBJ2-2; 7 bases fit TRBD1. Per the germline V gene, CDR1 is SQVTM and CDR2 is ANQGSEA. J was trimmed by 1 base and V by 7 bases; bases with no gene match: 15. This CDR3 has 17 residues. The CDR3: CSAQKGQTLLNTGELFF. The CDR3 nucleotides read TGCAGCGCTCAGAAGGGACAGACTCTCCTGAACACCGGGGAGCTGTTTTTT.

The genes are TRBV19 and TRBJ1-5, with 7 nucleotides matching TRBD1. The CDR3 sequence is 17 residues long. CDR1 and CDR2 from the germline V gene are LNHDA and SQIVND (reference sequence). Losses at the gene ends were 8 bases for V and 0 bases for J; bases not matched to a gene: 13. The chain's CDR3 is CASRRLTGKDSNQPQHF. The CDR3 DNA is TGTGCCAGTCGCCGGTTGACAGGGAAGGATAGCAATCAGCCCCAGCATTTT.